Below are 29 T cell receptor beta chains sequenced from a single sample in a study of blood T cell repertoires in COVID-19. TCRdb's table, derived via immunoSEQ multiplex PCR, lists solely in-frame clones and lacks some. The sample includes 90,000 to 120,000 clones, approximately 81% seen only once; the top ten take more than 4%. Sequenced input: peripheral blood. These receptors all come from a human donor in a cohort sampled during active COVID-19.

This chain links TRBV6-2 or TRBV6-3 with TRBJ2-4, with 8 bases lining up with TRBD1. Germline V gives CDR1 MNHEY, CDR2 SVGEGT. V shed 5 bases, J shed 1 base, and the junction held 7 bases outside the gene matches. The length of the CDR3 is 16 residues. The CDR3 DNA follows: TGTGCCAGCAGTACTCGGACAGGGTGGGCCAAAAACATTCAGTACTTC. The encoded protein is CASSTRTGWAKNIQYF.

The rearrangement links TRBV6-5 to TRBJ1-5; a weak D match, TRBD1 (5 bases). V was shortened by 10 bases and J by 4 bases, with 17 bases between the two germline ends. Germline assignment: CDR1 MNHEY and CDR2 SVGAGI. The CDR3 consists of 14 residues. The CDR3 is CAIQATGTNQPQHF. The CDR3 nucleotides read TGTGCCATCCAAGCCACAGGAACAAATCAGCCCCAGCATTTT.

The chain employs TRBV6-5 and TRBJ2-5; 11 bases align to TRBD1. Germline CDR1 is MNHEY and CDR2 is SVGAGI. Unmatched junction bases numbered 1, after V lost 6 bases and J lost 4 bases. The CDR3 extends over 13 amino acids. DNA of the CDR3: TGTGCCAGCAGGGGACAGGGGGGAGAGACCCAGTACTTC. Translation gives CASRGQGGETQYF.

CDR3 nucleotides: TGTGCCAGCAGACATCAACGGGACTGGGAGACCCAGTACTTC. This gives the protein CASRHQRDWETQYF. This sequence joins TRBV7-2 and TRBJ2-5; possible D gene TRBD2, 6 bases. With 6 bases removed from V and 5 bases from J, the gap between germline ends came to 16 bases. The CDR3 loop spans 14 amino acids. From germline, CDR1 is SGHTA and CDR2 FQGNSA.

The chain links TRBV30 to TRBJ2-5, with D unresolved. Trimming pared 0 bases from V and 0 bases from J, leaving 8 bases between. Germline CDR1 and CDR2: GTSNPN and SVGIG (reference sequence). This CDR3 spans 14 amino acids. The CDR3 is CAWSVPRYQETQYF. CDR3 nucleotides: TGTGCCTGGAGTGTTCCCAGATACCAAGAGACCCAGTACTTC. Full variable domain (outside the CDR3, taken from reference TRBV30 and TRBJ2-5): SQTIHQWPATLVQPVGSPLSLECTVEGTSNPNLYWYRQAAGRGLQLLFYSVGIGQISSEVPQNLSASRPQDRQFILSSKKLLLSDSGFYLCAWSVPRYQETQYFGPGTRLLVL.

The rearrangement joins TRBV6-2 or TRBV6-3 to TRBJ2-5, with 15 bases fitting TRBD2. The CDR3 runs to 16 residues. CDR1 is MNHEY, CDR2 SVGEGT, per germline. The J segment lost 3 bases and the V segment lost 4 bases, leaving 3 bases of the junction unmatched. As DNA, the CDR3 is TGTGCCAGCAGTTCATGGACTAGCGGGAGGGAAGAGACCCAGTACTTC. Translated: CASSSWTSGREETQYF.

The chain employs TRBV5-1 and TRBJ2-3; 8 nucleotides agree with TRBD2. The CDR3 runs to 14 residues. Germline V CDR1 and CDR2: SGHRS, YFSETQ. The V and J ends lost 4 bases and 0 bases, in that order; junction bases with no gene match: 1. In DNA form, the CDR3 reads TGCGCCAGCAGCCCGGGAGGGAGCACAGATACGCAGTATTTT. Encoded protein: CASSPGGSTDTQYF.

This chain uses TRBV28 with TRBJ1-2, with 10 bases lining up with TRBD1. J was trimmed by 7 bases and V by 2 bases; bases with no gene match: 13. Germline CDR1 MDHEN, CDR2 SYDVKM. The CDR3 length is 17 residues. CDR3 DNA: TGTGCCAGCAGTTTACCCACTACCTTGGGACAGGGGTTTGGCTACACCTTC. Its protein is CASSLPTTLGQGFGYTF.

The chain employs TRBV6-5 and TRBJ2-3; 10 positions agree with TRBD2. V dropped 8 bases and J dropped 1; count of bases not matched to a gene: 0. Looked up from germline, CDR1 is MNHEY and CDR2 is SVGAGI. CDR3 length: 13 amino acids. In DNA, the CDR3 is TGTGCCAGCGGGACTAGCGGCACAGATACGCAGTATTTT. Amino acid sequence: CASGTSGTDTQYF.

This clone was counted ten times or more. The chain employs TRBV6-5 and TRBJ1-4; possibly TRBD1 for D (6 bases). Germline loops: CDR1 MNHEY, CDR2 SVGAGI. The CDR3 loop spans 15 amino acids. Trimming removed 3 bases from V and 8 bases from J, with 16 bases in between. The CDR3 protein is CASSYSRQVGEKLFF. The CDR3 DNA follows: TGTGCCAGCAGTTATTCCCGACAGGTGGGGGAAAAACTGTTTTTT.

The CDR3 reads CASSPPQTNYGYTF. DNA of the CDR3: TGTGCCAGCAGTCCCCCCCAGACAAACTATGGCTACACCTTC. V gene TRBV6-5 combines with J gene TRBJ1-2; the D is unclear. Germline V lookup: CDR1 MNHEY, CDR2 SVGAGI. The CDR3 is 14 residues long. With 5 bases removed from V and 2 bases from J, the gap between germline ends came to 12 bases.

The gene calls are TRBV30 and TRBJ1-3; 7 bases fit TRBD1. CDR3 length equals 14 residues. Germline assignment: CDR1 GTSNPN and CDR2 SVGIG (reference sequence). The V and J ends lost 1 base and 4 bases, in that order; junction bases with no gene match: 4. DNA of the CDR3: TGTGCCTGGAGTGAGACAGGGCGCGGAAACACCATATATTTT. Its translation: CAWSETGRGNTIYF.

This clone was counted between two and nine times. The J gene is TRBJ2-1, the V gene TRBV10-3, with 8 nucleotides matching TRBD2. The CDR3 contains 16 residues. CDR1 ENHRY and CDR2 SYGVKD come from the germline V gene. V lost 6 bases, J lost 4 bases, and 11 bases stayed unmatched. The CDR3 DNA reads TGTGCCATCAGCGAGGGGGGGCTAGCGGGTTACAATGAGCAGTTCTTC. As protein: CAISEGGLAGYNEQFF.

This clone was picked up one time. The J gene is TRBJ1-4, the V gene TRBV20-1; 8 nucleotides agree with TRBD1. Germline loops: CDR1 DFQATT, CDR2 SNEGSKA (reference sequence). The CDR3 spans 15 residues. The J segment lost 5 bases and the V segment lost 3 bases, leaving 8 bases of the junction unmatched. CDR3 loop: CSASSQGAVNEKLFF. CDR3 nucleotide sequence: TGCAGTGCTAGTAGCCAGGGGGCAGTAAATGAAAAACTGTTTTTT.

The chain carries TRBV24-1 and TRBJ1-5, with a possible D match to TRBD1 (6 bases). CDR3 length: 17 amino acids. Deletions cut 4 bases from V and 2 bases from J, with 17 bases between. Germline CDR1 reads KGHDR; CDR2 reads SFDVKD. This chain's CDR3 is CATSDHHNREGNQPQHF. The CDR3 DNA reads as TGTGCCACCAGTGACCACCACAACAGGGAAGGCAATCAGCCCCAGCATTTT.

The rearrangement links TRBV6-2 or TRBV6-3 to TRBJ2-5, with unresolved D. The CDR3 has 15 residues. Germline-derived CDR1 and CDR2 are MNHEY and SVGEGT. V dropped 4 bases and J dropped 7 bases, with 19 bases sitting between them. The CDR3 reads CASSSSDPRSGTQYF. The CDR3 bases are TGTGCCAGCAGTTCCTCAGATCCGAGATCGGGGACCCAGTACTTC.

This clone was recorded once. The chain is built from TRBV4-2 and TRBJ2-1; 9 nucleotides align to TRBD1. This CDR3 has 15 residues. Germline V lookup: CDR1 LGHNA, CDR2 YNFKEQ. The trim removed 1 base at V and 4 bases at J, leaving 2 bases unmatched. The DNA of the CDR3 is TGTGCCAGCAGCCAAGGACAGGGGGGGTACAATGAGCAGTTCTTC. As protein: CASSQGQGGYNEQFF.

This clone occurred once. The J gene is TRBJ2-1, the V gene TRBV30; 11 positions match TRBD2. The CDR3 loop spans 13 amino acids. The ends lost 5 bases at V and 14 bases at J; junction bases unmatched: 11. Germline V lookup: CDR1 GTSNPN, CDR2 SVGIG (reference sequence). CDR3 sequence (DNA): TGTGCCTGGGGGGCGCTAGCGGGAGGATTCGAGTTCTTC. Its protein is CAWGALAGGFEFF.

This clone was seen just once. This rearrangement joins TRBV5-5 to TRBJ2-7; tentative D call: TRBD2 (5 bases). With 4 bases removed from V and 5 bases from J, the gap between germline ends came to 16 bases. In germline, CDR1 is SGHKS, CDR2 YYEKEE (reference sequence). CDR3 length: 14 residues. CDR3 protein: CASSHLRDPNEQYF. The CDR3 nucleotides are TGTGCCAGCAGCCACCTCCGGGATCCGAACGAGCAGTACTTC.

This clone was seen a single time. The chain is built from TRBV28 and TRBJ1-2, with D possibly being TRBD1 (6 bases). The CDR3 loop spans 13 amino acids. V gave up 6 bases and J gave up 2 bases, with 10 bases separating them. Looked up from germline, CDR1 is MDHEN and CDR2 is SYDVKM. CDR3 residues: CASSQGQNYGYTF. As DNA, the CDR3 is TGTGCCAGCAGCCAGGGACAAAACTATGGCTACACCTTC.

Notes on this clone: Distinct nucleotide sequences in the sample also encode this CDR3. This chain joins TRBV5-1 and TRBJ2-3; 8 positions match TRBD1. Germline CDR1 SGHRS, CDR2 YFSETQ. The CDR3 consists of 14 residues. The junction had 1 base not matched to a gene; V was cut back by 0 bases and J by 4 bases. CDR3 coding DNA: TGCGCCAGCAGCTTGGGACAGGGGCCAGATACGCAGTATTTT. This sequence encodes CASSLGQGPDTQYF.

This clone was seen a few times. The chain joins TRBV3-1 (or the pseudogene TRBV3-2) to TRBJ2-7, with a weak D call TRBD2 (6 bases). Trimming removed 0 bases at V and 7 bases at J, with 10 bases between. In germline, CDR1 is LGHDT, CDR2 YNNKEL (reference sequence). This CDR3 spans 13 amino acids. The CDR3 loop reads CASSQDAAGEQYF. The CDR3 DNA reads as TGTGCCAGCAGCCAAGATGCCGCGGGGGAGCAGTACTTC.

The chain links TRBV23-1 to TRBJ1-2; 8 bases are a match to TRBD1. TRBV23-1 has ORF status, its function being uncertain. The CDR3 extends over 13 amino acids. After removal of 2 bases from V and 8 bases from J, the junction contained 4 bases not matched to a gene. The CDR3 here is CASSQQGAWGYTF. DNA for the CDR3: TGCGCCAGCAGTCAACAGGGGGCGTGGGGCTACACCTTC.

The V gene is TRBV3-1 (or the pseudogene TRBV3-2), the J gene TRBJ2-1; 9 bases agree with TRBD1. There are 15 residues in the CDR3. Trimming removed 3 bases from V and 10 bases from J; junction bases left unmatched: 10. Germline-derived CDR1 and CDR2 are LGHDT and YNNKEL (reference sequence). The DNA for the CDR3 is TGTGCCAGCAGCCAGCCCGGGACAGGGCGTGGCGAGCAGTTCTTC. Residues: CASSQPGTGRGEQFF.

The rearrangement joins TRBV6-5 to TRBJ1-1; 7 nucleotides line up with TRBD1. This CDR3 spans 15 amino acids. V lost 6 bases, J lost 0 bases, and 7 bases stayed unmatched. Germline CDR1 MNHEY, CDR2 SVGAGI. The CDR3 nucleotides are TGTGCCAGCAGGATGGGACAGACCATGAACACTGAAGCTTTCTTT. Its translation is CASRMGQTMNTEAFF.

The CDR3 nucleotides read TGCGCCAGCAGCCAAGATGTACTAGCTGCCTACAATGAGCAGTTCTTC. As protein: CASSQDVLAAYNEQFF. The chain uses TRBV4-3 and TRBJ2-1; TRBD2 might be the D (6 bases). V was cut by 0 bases and J by 2 bases, with 11 bases left in between. The CDR3 consists of 16 residues. Germline V gene sequence: CDR1 LGHNA, CDR2 YSLEER.

The chain recombines TRBV9 with TRBJ1-2, with 11 bases that match TRBD1. The CDR3 length is 13 residues. Germline CDR1 and CDR2: SGDLS and YYNGEE. After removal of 4 bases from V and 8 bases from J, the junction contained 4 bases not matched to a gene. CDR3 sequence: CASSIRTGGGYTF. For the CDR3, the DNA is TGTGCCAGCAGCATACGGACAGGGGGCGGCTACACCTTC.

The V call is TRBV5-1, the J call TRBJ2-2; D is possibly TRBD1 (5 bases). Germline lookup yields CDR1 SGHRS and CDR2 YFSETQ. The germline V and J ends were trimmed by 2 bases and 8 bases, with 13 bases remaining between them. There are 14 residues in the CDR3. The CDR3 sequence: CASSFGQVAGELFF. Here the CDR3 DNA reads TGCGCCAGCAGCTTCGGACAAGTGGCTGGGGAGCTGTTTTTT.

The chain employs TRBV7-8 and TRBJ2-1; 8 bases agree with TRBD1. Germline V lookup: CDR1 SGHVS, CDR2 FQNEAQ. Trimming removed 4 bases from V and 11 bases from J; junction bases left unmatched: 13. This CDR3 spans 15 amino acids. The CDR3 DNA sequence: TGTGCCAGCAGCTCCGCATTCGGACAGGGCGCCAAGCAGTTCTTC. It codes for CASSSAFGQGAKQFF. Complete variable domain (other parts from reference TRBV7-8 and TRBJ2-1): GAGVSQSPRYKVAKRGQDVALRCDPISGHVSLFWYQQALGQGPEFLTYFQNEAQLDKSGLPSDRFFAERPEGSVSTLKIQRTQQEDSAVYLCASSSAFGQGAKQFFGPGTRLTVL.